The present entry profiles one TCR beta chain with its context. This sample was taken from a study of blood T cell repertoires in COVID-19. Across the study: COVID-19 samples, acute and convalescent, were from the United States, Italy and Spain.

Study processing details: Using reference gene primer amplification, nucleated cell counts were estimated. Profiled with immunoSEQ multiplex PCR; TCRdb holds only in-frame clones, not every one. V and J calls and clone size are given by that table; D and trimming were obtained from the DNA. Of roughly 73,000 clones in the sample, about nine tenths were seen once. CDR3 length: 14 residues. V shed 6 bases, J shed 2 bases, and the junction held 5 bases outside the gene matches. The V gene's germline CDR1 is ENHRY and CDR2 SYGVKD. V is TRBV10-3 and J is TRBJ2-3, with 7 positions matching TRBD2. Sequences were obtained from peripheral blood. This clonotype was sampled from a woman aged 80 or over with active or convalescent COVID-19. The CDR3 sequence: CAIRRGIDTDTQYF. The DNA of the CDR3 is TGTGCCATCAGGCGGGGGATAGACACAGATACGCAGTATTTT.